The 32 T cell receptor beta chains presented below share a single source sample, sequenced in a study of cytomegalovirus exposure and HLA in healthy donors. Produced via immunoSEQ multiplex PCR; TCRdb's table is partial and in-frame only. Here the sample spans fewer than 250,000 clones, approximately 88% being singletons. Input material: PBMCs. These receptors were collected from a woman aged 25 to 45 in good health and CMV-seropositive.

The chain combines TRBV7-6 with TRBJ1-5, with D perhaps matching TRBD1 (5 bases). The V end lost 3 bases, the J end lost 0 bases, and 6 bases lay between the germline ends. Germline CDR1 is SGHVS and CDR2 is FNYEAQ. This CDR3 is 14 amino acids long. CDR3 protein: CASSLGDSNQPQHF. CDR3 DNA: TGTGCCAGCAGCTTGGGGGATAGCAATCAGCCCCAGCATTTT.

The J gene is TRBJ1-2, the V gene TRBV7-3; D is undetermined. V was clipped by 6 bases and J by 5 bases, with 13 bases between them. The CDR3 is 13 residues long. Germline CDR1 and CDR2: SGHTA and FQGTGA. CDR3 loop: CASSQGKGYGYTF. CDR3 bases: TGTGCCAGCAGTCAAGGGAAAGGATATGGCTACACCTTC.

The chain employs TRBV27 and TRBJ1-4, with TRBD1 identical over 8 bases. The germline V gene has CDR1 MNHEY and CDR2 SMNVEV (reference sequence). J was trimmed by 3 bases and V by 4 bases; bases with no gene match: 4. CDR3 length equals 15 residues. The CDR3 coding sequence is TGTGCCAGCAGTTACAGGGGGAGGGCTAATGAAAAACTGTTTTTT. Its protein is CASSYRGRANEKLFF.

The chain carries TRBV5-6 and TRBJ1-5; 9 nucleotides match TRBD1. Trimming at V came to 0 bases and at J to 7 bases, leaving 5 bases not matched to a gene. Germline-derived CDR1 and CDR2 are SGHDT and YYEEEE. The CDR3 runs 15 residues. The CDR3 sequence: CASSLGTGGGQPQHF. The CDR3 DNA reads as TGTGCCAGCAGCTTGGGTACAGGGGGCGGGCAGCCCCAGCATTTT.

This clone has more than one count but fewer than ten. The chain employs TRBV9 and TRBJ2-2; maybe TRBD2 (5 bases). V was trimmed by 2 bases and J by 6 bases, leaving 5 bases between them. This CDR3 contains 12 residues. Germline V gene lookup returns CDR1 SGDLS and CDR2 YYNGEE. The CDR3 protein is CASSVRAGELFF. The CDR3 region has the DNA TGTGCCAGCAGCGTGAGGGCCGGGGAGCTGTTTTTT.

This chain uses TRBV6-1 with TRBJ1-5, with D possibly being TRBD1 (5 bases). Germline V gene lookup returns CDR1 MNHNS and CDR2 SASEGT. V lost 4 bases, J lost 7 bases, and 14 bases lay in between. This CDR3 contains 14 residues. The CDR3 is CASSVWLRGQPQHF. For the CDR3, the DNA is TGTGCCAGCAGTGTTTGGCTGAGGGGCCAGCCCCAGCATTTT.

Judged by abundance, this clone is medium-sized (0.01 to 0.1%). The rearrangement uses TRBV25-1 and TRBJ2-2; D is perhaps TRBD1 or TRBD2 (6 bases each). CDR3 length: 15 residues. Germline loops: CDR1 MGHDK, CDR2 SYGVNS. V gave up 2 bases and J gave up 3 bases, with 10 bases separating them. The CDR3 spells CASSEGGRDTGELFF. In nucleotides, the CDR3 is TGTGCCAGCAGTGAAGGGGGGCGCGACACCGGGGAGCTGTTTTTT.

This chain uses TRBV2 with TRBJ1-2; no firm D call. The CDR3 runs 14 residues. V was pared by 2 bases and J by 0 bases, with 7 bases between. Germline lookup yields CDR1 SNHLY and CDR2 FYNNEI. The CDR3 is CASSELESNYGYTF. The CDR3 DNA reads as TGTGCCAGCAGTGAACTGGAGTCTAACTATGGCTACACCTTC.

This clone was seen more than once but under ten times. The chain uses TRBV18 and TRBJ1-2; D is possibly TRBD1 (6 bases). The CDR3 runs 14 residues. Trimming shortened V by 4 bases and J by 2 bases, and 11 bases separated the two germline ends. CDR1 is KGHSH and CDR2 is LQKENI in the germline V gene. The CDR3 DNA sequence: TGTGCCAGCTCACTGTTCGGGGGCAACTATGGCTACACCTTC. It translates to CASSLFGGNYGYTF. Full variable domain (rest looked up from reference TRBV18 and TRBJ1-2): NAGVMQNPRHLVRRRGQEARLRCSPMKGHSHVYWYRQLPEEGLKFMVYLQKENIIDESGMPKERFSAEFPKEGPSILRIQQVVRGDSAAYFCASSLFGGNYGYTFGSGTRLTVV.

The CDR3 loop reads CASSPAAPGTDYGYTF. As DNA, the CDR3 is TGTGCCAGCAGTCCCGCCGCCCCCGGGACGGACTATGGCTACACCTTC. This sequence joins TRBV28 and TRBJ1-2; perhaps TRBD1 as D (5 bases). This CDR3 is built from 16 residues. Trimming stripped 5 bases from V and 3 bases from J, with 19 bases between. The germline gives CDR1 MDHEN, CDR2 SYDVKM.

The rearrangement uses TRBV6-5 and TRBJ2-1; possible D gene TRBD1, 6 bases. V was shortened by 2 bases and J by 10 bases, with 15 bases between the two germline ends. CDR3 length: 14 residues. Germline V lookup: CDR1 MNHEY, CDR2 SVGAGI. As DNA, the CDR3 is TGTGCCAGCAGTTACGGACAGTCCTCAATGGAGCAGTTCTTC. It encodes CASSYGQSSMEQFF.

The chain carries TRBV2 and TRBJ2-7, with D possibly being TRBD2 (7 bases). The CDR3 covers 14 residues. Germline V lookup: CDR1 SNHLY, CDR2 FYNNEI. V shed 4 bases and J shed 2 bases, with 12 bases lying between them. The CDR3 DNA sequence: TGTGCCAGCAGTGTACAGGGAGGGACCTACGAGCAGTACTTC. Its translation is CASSVQGGTYEQYF.

This clone was picked up a small number of times. This chain uses TRBV7-9 with TRBJ2-2, with D perhaps TRBD1 (5 bases). The V end was cut by 1 base, the J end by 4 bases, with 7 bases between. The CDR3 totals 14 residues. Per the germline V gene, CDR1 is SEHNR and CDR2 is FQNEAQ (reference sequence). CDR3 nucleotides: TGTGCCAGCAGCTTAGGACAGCCCACCGGGGAGCTGTTTTTT. This translates into CASSLGQPTGELFF. The full variable domain, rest sourced from reference TRBV7-9 and TRBJ2-2, is DTGVSQNPRHKITKRGQNVTFRCDPISEHNRLYWYRQTLGQGPEFLTYFQNEAQLEKSRLLSDRFSAERPKGSFSTLEIQRTEQGDSAMYLCASSLGQPTGELFFGEGSRLTVL.

J is TRBJ1-3 and V is TRBV13, with D possibly TRBD1 on 6 matching bases. The CDR3 is 15 amino acids. Germline loops: CDR1 PRHDT, CDR2 FYEKMQ (reference sequence). V dropped 5 bases and J dropped 2 bases, with 13 bases sitting between them. CDR3 bases: TGTGCCAGCAGCCAGGGGATTTCAGCTGGAAACACCATATATTTT. This codes for CASSQGISAGNTIYF. The full variable domain, in which reference TRBV13 and TRBJ1-3 provide the parts outside the CDR3, is AAGVIQSPRHLIKEKRETATLKCYPIPRHDTVYWYQQGPGQDPQFLISFYEKMQSDKGSIPDRFSAQQFSDYHSELNMSSLELGDSALYFCASSQGISAGNTIYFGEGSWLTVV.

The chain carries TRBV29-1 and TRBJ2-4, with a tentative D call TRBD1 (6 bases). V was shortened by 6 bases and J by 6 bases, with 12 bases between the two germline ends. Germline CDR1 SQVTM, CDR2 ANQGSEA. The CDR3 totals 12 residues. The CDR3 here is CSVRGSGNIQYF. CDR3 in DNA: TGCAGCGTCAGGGGTTCGGGAAACATTCAGTACTTC.

This chain uses TRBV7-3 with TRBJ2-2, with a weak D call TRBD2 (6 bases). Germline V gives CDR1 SGHTA, CDR2 FQGTGA. Trimming took off 5 bases at V and 3 bases at J, with 10 bases between the two ends. The CDR3 is 14 residues long. The CDR3 nucleotides are TGTGCCAGCAGCCTGACTAGGGACACCGGGGAGCTGTTTTTT. This gives the protein CASSLTRDTGELFF.

The genes are TRBV4-1 and TRBJ2-7; D is possibly TRBD2 (5 bases). V dropped 0 bases and J dropped 0 bases, with 12 bases sitting between them. The CDR3 runs to 16 residues. CDR1 is MGHRA, CDR2 YSYEKL, per germline. The CDR3 region has the DNA TGCGCCAGCAGCCAAGATAGGGCGGAGGCCTCCTACGAGCAGTACTTC. It codes for CASSQDRAEASYEQYF.

This clone was recorded a few times. The chain combines TRBV28 with TRBJ2-7; 7 bases match TRBD2. Trimming took 6 bases from V and 4 from J; bases not matched to a gene: 9. Per the germline V gene, CDR1 is MDHEN and CDR2 is SYDVKM. The length of the CDR3 is 14 residues. CDR3 region: CASSESSGAYEQYF. In nucleotides, the CDR3 is TGTGCCAGCAGCGAATCTAGCGGAGCATACGAGCAGTACTTC.

The chain combines TRBV30 with TRBJ2-7; possibly TRBD1 or TRBD2 for D (5 bases each). The V and J ends lost 3 bases and 5 bases respectively, with 11 bases between them. From germline, CDR1 is GTSNPN and CDR2 SVGIG (reference sequence). The CDR3 is made up of 12 amino acids. The CDR3 sequence is CAWRALGDEQYF. Here the CDR3 DNA reads TGTGCCTGGAGGGCCCTGGGGGACGAGCAGTACTTC.

This rearrangement joins TRBV6-6 to TRBJ2-7, with 8 positions matching TRBD2. V dropped 2 bases and J dropped 1; count of bases not matched to a gene: 4. There are 15 residues in the CDR3. Germline lookup yields CDR1 MNHNY and CDR2 SVGAGI (reference sequence). CDR3 in amino acids: CASSYEAGGSYEQYF. DNA of the CDR3: TGTGCCAGCAGTTACGAGGCGGGAGGATCCTACGAGCAGTACTTC.

This clone was recorded a few times. The chain links TRBV18 to TRBJ1-2, with unresolved D. V lost 2 bases, J lost 4 bases, and 20 bases lay in between. In germline, CDR1 is KGHSH, CDR2 LQKENI. The CDR3 contains 17 residues. CDR3 region: CASSPSRGTVGSYGYTF. CDR3 nucleotide sequence: TGTGCCAGCTCACCAAGTCGAGGAACGGTCGGTAGCTATGGCTACACCTTC.

The chain has TRBV13 and TRBJ1-1; 10 bases line up with TRBD1. This CDR3 comprises 14 residues. Germline-derived CDR1 and CDR2 are PRHDT and FYEKMQ (reference sequence). With V trimmed by 4 bases and J by 4 bases, 3 bases remained unmatched. The CDR3: CASSSDRGGTEAFF. In nucleotides, the CDR3 is TGTGCCAGCAGCTCGGACAGGGGGGGCACTGAAGCTTTCTTT.

This clone was recorded only once. V and J are TRBV7-9 and TRBJ1-1; 9 nucleotides agree with TRBD1. Per the germline V gene, CDR1 is SEHNR and CDR2 is FQNEAQ (reference sequence). This CDR3 is 15 amino acids long. V lost 4 bases to trimming and J lost 3 bases; unmatched junction nucleotides: 6. CDR3 bases: TGTGCCAGCAGCTGGACAGGGGTGTTGGACACTGAAGCTTTCTTT. This translates into CASSWTGVLDTEAFF.

As for this clone: Other DNA variants within this sample encode the same CDR3. The rearrangement joins TRBV10-3 to TRBJ2-7; possible D gene TRBD1, 5 bases. V shed 0 bases and J shed 1 base, with 7 bases lying between them. Germline loops: CDR1 ENHRY, CDR2 SYGVKD. This CDR3 comprises 14 residues. CDR3 sequence: CAISESGRSYEQYF. CDR3 coding DNA: TGTGCCATCAGTGAGTCGGGGCGGTCCTACGAGCAGTACTTC.

The chain joins TRBV28 to TRBJ1-5; D is unresolved. Trimming cost V 1 base and J 0 bases, with 7 bases left between them. The germline CDR1 and CDR2 sequences are MDHEN and SYDVKM. The CDR3 spans 15 residues. CDR3 residues: CASSLLGSSNQPQHF. CDR3 sequence (DNA): TGTGCCAGCAGTTTATTGGGATCTAGCAATCAGCCCCAGCATTTT.

This chain links TRBV6-5 with TRBJ2-2; possible D gene TRBD2, 5 bases. Trimming pared 6 bases from V and 2 bases from J, leaving 10 bases between. The CDR3 contains 14 residues. The germline V gene encodes CDR1 MNHEY and CDR2 SVGAGI. The CDR3 region is CASSNTRNTGELFF. As DNA, the CDR3 is TGTGCCAGCAGCAATACTAGAAACACCGGGGAGCTGTTTTTT.

DNA of the CDR3: TGTGCCAGCAGCTTAGATAGGGACTATGGCTACACCTTC. Its translation is CASSLDRDYGYTF. The chain employs TRBV7-9 and TRBJ1-2; D unresolved. The germline V gene has CDR1 SEHNR and CDR2 FQNEAQ (reference sequence). Deletions cut 1 base from V and 3 bases from J, with 6 bases between. The CDR3 extends over 13 amino acids.

This clone has only a few counts. The V and J genes are TRBV19 and TRBJ1-5, with no clear D. The germline V gene encodes CDR1 LNHDA and CDR2 SQIVND (reference sequence). With 7 bases removed from V and 4 bases from J, the gap between germline ends came to 14 bases. The CDR3 sequence is 14 residues long. The CDR3 protein is CASKNAFRNQPQHF. DNA for the CDR3: TGTGCCAGTAAGAACGCATTCCGAAATCAGCCCCAGCATTTT.

The chain uses TRBV30 and TRBJ1-5; D unclear. The ends were cut back, 3 bases at V and 7 bases at J, with 16 bases in the middle. Germline CDR1 GTSNPN, CDR2 SVGIG (reference sequence). This CDR3 spans 14 amino acids. The CDR3 nucleotides are TGTGCCTGGAGCCGGGGTACGCCCCGACAGCCCCAGCATTTT. This codes for CAWSRGTPRQPQHF.

This chain links TRBV5-1 with TRBJ1-2; tentatively, D is TRBD1 (5 bases). Germline CDR1 is SGHRS and CDR2 is YFSETQ. Trimming stripped 1 base from V and 6 bases from J, with 22 bases between. The CDR3 has 17 amino acids. The CDR3 DNA is TGCGCCAGCAGCTTGCTGATTTGGGGACGGGACGAGGATGGCTACACCTTC. Residues: CASSLLIWGRDEDGYTF.

This sequence joins TRBV29-1 and TRBJ2-2; 7 nucleotides align to TRBD2. The trim removed 7 bases at V and 3 bases at J, leaving 11 bases unmatched. This CDR3 region has 15 residues. The V gene's germline CDR1 is SQVTM and CDR2 ANQGSEA. CDR3 DNA: TGCAGCGCTGAGGATAGCGGGCTCCACACCGGGGAGCTGTTTTTT. Translation gives CSAEDSGLHTGELFF.

V gene TRBV19 combines with J gene TRBJ2-1; D is perhaps TRBD2 (6 bases). The length of the CDR3 is 12 residues. Germline V gene lookup returns CDR1 LNHDA and CDR2 SQIVND (reference sequence). Trimming removed 6 bases from V and 9 bases from J, with 12 bases in between. The CDR3 here is CASRDGGGEQFF. The CDR3 DNA reads TGTGCCAGTAGAGACGGGGGAGGTGAGCAGTTCTTC.